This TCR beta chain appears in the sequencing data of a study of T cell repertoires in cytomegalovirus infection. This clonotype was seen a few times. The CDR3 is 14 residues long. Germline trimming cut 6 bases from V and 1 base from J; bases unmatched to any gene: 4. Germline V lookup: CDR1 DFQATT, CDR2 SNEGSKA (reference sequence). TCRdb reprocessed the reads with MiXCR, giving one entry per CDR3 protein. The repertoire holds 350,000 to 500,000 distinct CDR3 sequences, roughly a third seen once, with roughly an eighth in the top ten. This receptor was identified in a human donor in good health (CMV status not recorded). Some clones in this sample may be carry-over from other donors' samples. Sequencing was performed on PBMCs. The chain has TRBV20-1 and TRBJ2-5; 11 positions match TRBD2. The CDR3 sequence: CSATGTSGQETQYF. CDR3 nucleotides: TGCAGTGCAACCGGGACTAGCGGCCAAGAGACCCAGTACTTC.